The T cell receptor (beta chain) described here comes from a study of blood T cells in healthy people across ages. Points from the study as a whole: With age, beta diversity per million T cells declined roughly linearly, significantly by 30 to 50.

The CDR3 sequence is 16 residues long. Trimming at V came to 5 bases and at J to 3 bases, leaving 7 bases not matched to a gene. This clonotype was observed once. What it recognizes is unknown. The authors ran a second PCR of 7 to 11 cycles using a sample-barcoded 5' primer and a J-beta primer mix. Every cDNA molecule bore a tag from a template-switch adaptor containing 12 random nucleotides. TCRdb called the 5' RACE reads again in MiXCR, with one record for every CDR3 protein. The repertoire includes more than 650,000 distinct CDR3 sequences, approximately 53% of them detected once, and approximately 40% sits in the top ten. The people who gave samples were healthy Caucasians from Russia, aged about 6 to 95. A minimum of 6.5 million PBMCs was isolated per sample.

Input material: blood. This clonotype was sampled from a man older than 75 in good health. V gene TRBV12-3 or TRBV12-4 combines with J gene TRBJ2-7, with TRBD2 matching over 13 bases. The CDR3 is CASSPRLAGGFYEQYF. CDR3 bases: TGTGCCAGCAGTCCGCGACTAGCGGGAGGTTTCTACGAGCAGTACTTC.